Presented here are 32 T cell receptor beta chains from one specimen sequenced in a study of cytotoxic CD8 clonotypes in ibrutinib-treated CLL. Sequencing was performed with immunoSEQ multiplex PCR; in TCRdb, only in-frame clones are kept and a portion is missing. The sample consists of more than 110,000 clones, 76% of them appearing once. Material: PBMCs, obtained after 24 months of ibrutinib treatment. Receptor source: a human donor with chronic lymphocytic leukemia.

The gene calls are TRBV6-5 and TRBJ1-2; D gene unclear. V lost 6 bases, J lost 2 bases, and 10 bases lay in between. The CDR3 sequence is 13 residues long. The germline V gene encodes CDR1 MNHEY and CDR2 SVGAGI. The CDR3 loop reads CASRPGLNYGYTF. For the CDR3, the DNA is TGTGCCAGCAGACCCGGACTAAACTATGGCTACACCTTC.

J is TRBJ1-2 and V is TRBV29-1, with D perhaps matching TRBD1 (5 bases). The V gene's germline CDR1 is SQVTM and CDR2 ANQGSEA. The CDR3 extends over 14 amino acids. V lost 1 base, J lost 5 bases, and 14 bases lay in between. CDR3 loop: CSVEGGQIGYGYTF. Written as DNA, the CDR3 is TGCAGCGTTGAAGGGGGCCAAATCGGTTATGGCTACACCTTC.

This rearrangement joins TRBV7-3 to TRBJ2-3; D is uncertain. The CDR3 covers 13 residues. Germline CDR1 SGHTA, CDR2 FQGTGA. V lost 4 bases, J lost 6 bases, and 11 bases lay in between. CDR3: CASSSGQWDTQYF. Here the CDR3 DNA reads TGTGCCAGCAGCTCGGGCCAGTGGGATACGCAGTATTTT.

This clone came up once. In DNA form, the CDR3 reads TGTGCCAGTAGTATTGAGGGACACCGGGCTTTCTTT. Translated: CASSIEGHRAFF. The chain uses TRBV19 and TRBJ1-1; D may be TRBD1 (6 bases). The CDR3 contains 12 residues. V gave up 3 bases and J gave up 11 bases, with 13 bases separating them. Germline V CDR1 and CDR2: LNHDA, SQIVND (reference sequence).

The chain has TRBV30 and TRBJ2-7; a possible D gene is TRBD2 (6 bases). The CDR3 is made up of 14 amino acids. The ends were cut back, 3 bases at V and 6 bases at J, with 18 bases in the middle. In germline, CDR1 is GTSNPN, CDR2 SVGIG (reference sequence). The CDR3 sequence: CAWREGPETSEQYF. CDR3 in DNA: TGTGCCTGGAGGGAGGGGCCGGAGACCTCCGAGCAGTACTTC. The full variable domain, its missing parts supplied by reference TRBV30 and TRBJ2-7, is SQTIHQWPATLVQPVGSPLSLECTVEGTSNPNLYWYRQAAGRGLQLLFYSVGIGQISSEVPQNLSASRPQDRQFILSSKKLLLSDSGFYLCAWREGPETSEQYFGPGTRLTVT.

The CDR3 DNA follows: TGTGCCAGCAGCGGCCCCTTGGATGAGCAGTTCTTC. This encodes CASSGPLDEQFF. The gene calls are TRBV7-6 and TRBJ2-1; D gene unclear. Trimming pared 5 bases from V and 8 bases from J, leaving 10 bases between. The CDR3 runs to 12 residues. The V gene's germline CDR1 is SGHVS and CDR2 FNYEAQ.

The CDR3 nucleotides read TGTGCCAGTATTCCCGGGACAGGGGGCAATCAGCCCCAGCATTTT. Protein: CASIPGTGGNQPQHF. The rearrangement links TRBV19 to TRBJ1-5, with 10 bases that match TRBD1. From germline, CDR1 is LNHDA and CDR2 SQIVND (reference sequence). V was clipped by 7 bases and J by 2 bases; unmatched bases: 5. The CDR3 is 15 residues long.

This clone has a count of ten or more. The rearrangement links TRBV9 to TRBJ2-1; D unresolved. Looked up from germline, CDR1 is SGDLS and CDR2 is YYNGEE. The CDR3 is 12 amino acids. V was pared by 0 bases and J by 9 bases, with 7 bases between. The CDR3 DNA sequence: TGTGCCAGCAGCGTAGCCGGGTCTGAGCAGTTCTTC. Its translation: CASSVAGSEQFF.

The V and J genes are TRBV4-2 and TRBJ2-7; TRBD2 matches 7 bases. The CDR3 totals 16 residues. Unmatched junction bases numbered 12, after V lost 4 bases and J lost 3 bases. Germline values: CDR1 LGHNA, CDR2 YNFKEQ. The CDR3 protein is CASSPIGTGTNYEQYF. The CDR3 region has the DNA TGTGCCAGCAGCCCCATAGGGACCGGGACTAACTACGAGCAGTACTTC.

The chain joins TRBV30 to TRBJ2-3; D remains ambiguous. From germline, CDR1 is GTSNPN and CDR2 SVGIG (reference sequence). The CDR3 has 13 amino acids. Trimming shortened V by 0 bases and J by 4 bases, and 8 bases separated the two germline ends. The DNA of the CDR3 is TGTGCCTGGAGTGTATGGTCCGCAGATACGCAGTATTTT. This sequence encodes CAWSVWSADTQYF.

This chain joins TRBV2 and TRBJ1-2; TRBD1 matches 7 bases. The germline CDR1 and CDR2 sequences are SNHLY and FYNNEI. Trimming took 6 bases from V and 7 from J; bases not matched to a gene: 5. The CDR3 is 12 residues long. In DNA form, the CDR3 reads TGTGCCAGCAGCGACAGGGAGAGTGGCTACACCTTC. It is translated as CASSDRESGYTF.

In its sample, this clone was seen a few times. This chain links TRBV13 with TRBJ2-5, with TRBD2 identical over 7 bases. CDR1 and CDR2 from the germline V gene are PRHDT and FYEKMQ (reference sequence). This CDR3 is built from 13 residues. V shed 5 bases, J shed 3 bases, and the junction held 3 bases outside the gene matches. For the CDR3, the DNA is TGTGCCAGCAGCGGCGGGAGAGAAGAGACCCAGTACTTC. This encodes CASSGGREETQYF.

The V call is TRBV6-1, the J call TRBJ1-5; D is unresolved. CDR1 is MNHNS, CDR2 SASEGT, per germline. The CDR3 contains 16 residues. Trimming removed 3 bases at V and 1 base at J, with 13 bases between. The CDR3 loop is CASSDGPQFSNQPQHF. CDR3 nucleotides: TGTGCCAGCAGTGACGGACCTCAATTCAGCAATCAGCCCCAGCATTTT.

This chain joins TRBV19 and TRBJ2-7; D is possibly TRBD1 or TRBD2 (5 bases each). The germline V and J ends were trimmed by 4 bases and 5 bases, with 21 bases remaining between them. The CDR3 has 16 residues. Germline V CDR1 and CDR2: LNHDA, SQIVND (reference sequence). This chain's CDR3 is CASSSGPGARTDEQYF. The CDR3 DNA is TGTGCCAGTAGTAGTGGTCCCGGGGCGCGCACGGACGAGCAGTACTTC.

The V call is TRBV7-3, the J call TRBJ2-1, with 7 bases aligning to TRBD2. With 7 bases clipped from V and 9 bases from J, the junction kept 15 bases outside the gene matches. The CDR3 extends over 15 amino acids. Germline loops: CDR1 SGHTA, CDR2 FQGTGA. The DNA for the CDR3 is TGTGCCAGCACCCCCGCGGGGGACCAATCGGGTGAGCAGTTCTTC. Its protein is CASTPAGDQSGEQFF. Variable domain in full (rest from reference TRBV7-3 and TRBJ2-1): GAGVSQTPSNKVTEKGKYVELRCDPISGHTALYWYRQSLGQGPEFLIYFQGTGAADDSGLPNDRFFAVRPEGSVSTLKIQRTERGDSAVYLCASTPAGDQSGEQFFGPGTRLTVL.

The gene calls are TRBV9 and TRBJ2-2; no clear D. CDR3 size: 14 residues. Trimming pared 4 bases from V and 6 bases from J, leaving 13 bases between. Germline CDR1 is SGDLS and CDR2 is YYNGEE. CDR3 protein: CASSLVSGSGELFF. CDR3 DNA sequence: TGTGCCAGCAGCCTAGTTTCGGGCTCCGGGGAGCTGTTTTTT. Full variable domain (outside the CDR3, taken from reference TRBV9 and TRBJ2-2): DSGVTQTPKHLITATGQRVTLRCSPRSGDLSVYWYQQSLDQGLQFLIQYYNGEERAKGNILERFSAQQFPDLHSELNLSSLELGDSALYFCASSLVSGSGELFFGEGSRLTVL.

The V gene is TRBV19, the J gene TRBJ1-5; the D is unclear. Trimming left V 5 bases short and J 5 bases short, with 16 bases between. This CDR3 has 15 residues. Germline CDR1 LNHDA, CDR2 SQIVND (reference sequence). The CDR3 is CASSPRRRADQPQHF. The CDR3 region has the DNA TGTGCCAGTAGTCCCCGCCGACGGGCCGATCAGCCCCAGCATTTT.

The chain links TRBV6-1 to TRBJ1-2; the D is unclear. V lost 1 base, J lost 7 bases, and 13 bases lay in between. CDR1 is MNHNS, CDR2 SASEGT, per germline. There are 14 residues in the CDR3. CDR3 in DNA: TGTGCCAGCAGTGAAGTTGCGGGGATAGGTGGCTACACCTTC. It codes for CASSEVAGIGGYTF.

This chain connects TRBV7-2 to TRBJ2-5, with D unclear. The V gene's germline CDR1 is SGHTA and CDR2 FQGNSA. The CDR3 runs to 13 residues. Trimming cost V 1 base and J 5 bases, with 8 bases left between them. CDR3 residues: CASSLGPRETQYF. The CDR3 coding sequence is TGTGCCAGCAGCTTAGGGCCTCGGGAGACCCAGTACTTC. Based on the CDR3 plus reference TRBV7-2 and TRBJ2-5, the full variable domain is GAGVSQSPSNKVTEKGKDVELRCDPISGHTALYWYRQSLGQGLEFLIYFQGNSAPDKSGLPSDRFSAERTGGSVSTLTIQRTQQEDSAVYLCASSLGPRETQYFGPGTRLLVL.

The chain links TRBV13 to TRBJ2-7; 11 nucleotides agree with TRBD1. The CDR3 is 17 residues long. After removal of 5 bases from V and 6 bases from J, the junction contained 15 bases not matched to a gene. The germline CDR1 and CDR2 sequences are PRHDT and FYEKMQ (reference sequence). The CDR3 region is CASSHQPIGQGAREQYF. Here the CDR3 DNA reads TGTGCCAGCAGCCACCAGCCGATCGGACAGGGGGCGCGCGAGCAGTACTTC.

The chain combines TRBV30 with TRBJ2-7, with TRBD2 identical over 15 bases. Germline CDR1 and CDR2: GTSNPN and SVGIG (reference sequence). The CDR3 runs 15 residues. J lost 4 bases, V lost 2 bases, and 3 bases had no gene match. CDR3 bases: TGTGCCTGGAGTCCCGGACTAGCGGGGGGGTACGAGCAGTACTTC. Protein sequence: CAWSPGLAGGYEQYF. The whole variable domain, filled in from reference TRBV30 and TRBJ2-7, reads SQTIHQWPATLVQPVGSPLSLECTVEGTSNPNLYWYRQAAGRGLQLLFYSVGIGQISSEVPQNLSASRPQDRQFILSSKKLLLSDSGFYLCAWSPGLAGGYEQYFGPGTRLTVT.

V usage is TRBV27 and J usage is TRBJ2-7, with a possible D match to TRBD1 (6 bases). The V gene's germline CDR1 is MNHEY and CDR2 SMNVEV (reference sequence). V shed 4 bases and J shed 2 bases, with 15 bases lying between them. The CDR3 length is 15 residues. Here the CDR3 DNA reads TGTGCCAGCAGTTCCCGCAGGGCAGGGGCCTACGAGCAGTACTTC. It translates to CASSSRRAGAYEQYF.

This chain joins TRBV9 and TRBJ1-1, with D hard to call. The V and J ends lost 0 bases and 4 bases respectively, with 13 bases between them. Germline V CDR1 and CDR2: SGDLS, YYNGEE. This CDR3 has 15 amino acids. Written as DNA, the CDR3 is TGTGCCAGCAGCGTAGGGGGTGCCACCAGCACTGAAGCTTTCTTT. Translation gives CASSVGGATSTEAFF.

The chain uses TRBV7-3 and TRBJ2-3; 9 nucleotides agree with TRBD2. The CDR3 is made up of 13 amino acids. Germline CDR1 is SGHTA and CDR2 is FQGTGA. With V trimmed by 2 bases and J by 6 bases, 0 bases remained unmatched. Here the CDR3 reads CASSLLAGDTQYF. CDR3 nucleotide sequence: TGTGCCAGCAGCTTACTAGCGGGGGATACGCAGTATTTT. Together with reference TRBV7-3 and TRBJ2-3, the CDR3 gives the full variable domain: GAGVSQTPSNKVTEKGKYVELRCDPISGHTALYWYRQSLGQGPEFLIYFQGTGAADDSGLPNDRFFAVRPEGSVSTLKIQRTERGDSAVYLCASSLLAGDTQYFGPGTRLTVL.

The V gene is TRBV2, the J gene TRBJ2-4; tentatively, D is TRBD2 (6 bases). The CDR3 has 13 residues. Germline values: CDR1 SNHLY, CDR2 FYNNEI. Trimming removed 4 bases from V and 8 bases from J, with 12 bases in between. The CDR3 reads CASSGGETHIQYF. As DNA, the CDR3 is TGTGCCAGCAGTGGGGGGGAGACCCACATTCAGTACTTC.

This clone has a count of ten or more. The chain uses TRBV6-6 and TRBJ1-2; 10 bases agree with TRBD1. The CDR3 runs to 16 residues. Trimming cost V 2 bases and J 7 bases; bases outside gene matches: 10. The germline CDR1 and CDR2 sequences are MNHNY and SVGAGI (reference sequence). The CDR3 nucleotides are TGTGCCAGCAGTTACGGTGTTGGACAGGGGGAGCGTGGCTACACCTTC. The encoded protein is CASSYGVGQGERGYTF.

This clone was seen only once. The chain employs TRBV6-5 and TRBJ2-7; 10 bases agree with TRBD1. Losses at the gene ends were 2 bases for V and 6 bases for J; bases not matched to a gene: 4. Germline-derived CDR1 and CDR2 are MNHEY and SVGAGI. The CDR3 extends over 14 amino acids. In DNA, the CDR3 is TGTGCCAGCAGTTACGACAGGGGGCCGGTCGAGCAGTACTTC. Its translation is CASSYDRGPVEQYF.

The genes are TRBV9 and TRBJ2-6; D may be TRBD1 or TRBD2 (6 bases each). In germline, CDR1 is SGDLS, CDR2 YYNGEE. V dropped 4 bases and J dropped 0 bases, with 17 bases sitting between them. The length of the CDR3 is 18 residues. The CDR3 reads CASSPRFGGHSGANVLTF. CDR3 in DNA: TGTGCCAGCAGCCCCCGGTTCGGGGGCCACTCTGGGGCCAACGTCCTGACTTTC.

This chain uses TRBV5-1 with TRBJ2-2; TRBD1 aligns across 8 bases. CDR1 and CDR2 from the germline V gene are SGHRS and YFSETQ. The CDR3 has 15 residues. Losses at the gene ends were 4 bases for V and 5 bases for J; bases not matched to a gene: 7. The CDR3 region has the DNA TGCGCCAGCAGCCCTCCCACAGGGGGGACCGGGGAGCTGTTTTTT. Translation: CASSPPTGGTGELFF.

This clone was seen more than once but under ten times. The junction differs from germline at one of its ends, possibly a read error. The chain employs TRBV28 and TRBJ2-2; maybe TRBD1 (6 bases). Per germline, CDR1 MDHEN and CDR2 SYDVKM. The CDR3 sequence is 17 residues long. DNA of the CDR3: TGTGCCAGCTCCCGCGGTACAGGGTCATCGAATACCGGGGAGCTGTTTTTT. Translation: CASSRGTGSSNTGELFF.

The gene calls are TRBV9 and TRBJ2-2; 8 positions match TRBD2. Unmatched junction bases numbered 6, after V lost 4 bases and J lost 4 bases. Germline assignment: CDR1 SGDLS and CDR2 YYNGEE. This CDR3 region has 15 residues. The chain's CDR3 is CASSPLGGGTGELFF. The DNA for the CDR3 is TGTGCCAGCAGCCCACTCGGGGGGGGCACCGGGGAGCTGTTTTTT.

The genes are TRBV6-5 and TRBJ2-1; unclear D gene. The germline V gene has CDR1 MNHEY and CDR2 SVGAGI. The CDR3 has 13 amino acids. Trimming took off 8 bases at V and 8 bases at J, with 16 bases between the two ends. DNA of the CDR3: TGTGCCAGCTTCCTATCGAGGCGTGATGAGCAGTTCTTC. Residues: CASFLSRRDEQFF.